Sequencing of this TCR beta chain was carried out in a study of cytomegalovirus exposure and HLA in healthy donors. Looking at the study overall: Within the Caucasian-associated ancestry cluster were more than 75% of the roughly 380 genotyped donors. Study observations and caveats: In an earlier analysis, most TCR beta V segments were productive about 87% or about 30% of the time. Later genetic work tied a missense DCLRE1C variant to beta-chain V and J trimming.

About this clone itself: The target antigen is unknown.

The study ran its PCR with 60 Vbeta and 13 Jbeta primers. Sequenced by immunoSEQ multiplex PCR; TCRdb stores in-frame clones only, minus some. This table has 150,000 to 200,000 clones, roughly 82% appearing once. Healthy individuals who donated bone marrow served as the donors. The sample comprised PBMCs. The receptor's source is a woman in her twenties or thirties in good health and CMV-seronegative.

The CDR3 bases are TGTGCCAGTAGTATAGATCCCGCCGCGGAGGAGGAGACTGAAGCTTTCTTT. As protein: CASSIDPAAEEETEAFF. The V call is TRBV19, the J call TRBJ1-1; D not certain. With 0 bases removed from V and 5 bases from J, the gap between germline ends came to 19 bases. This CDR3 has 17 residues. The germline gives CDR1 LNHDA, CDR2 SQIVND (reference sequence).